This is a list of T cell receptor beta chains from one sample in a study of chemoradiotherapy in HPV16-positive cancers. Measured with immunoSEQ multiplex PCR; TCRdb has only the in-frame clones, and not every one. This sample has tens of thousands of clones, with 76% found just once. The sample in question was blood, obtained from a patient who underwent chemoradiotherapy. These TCRs come from a human donor with HPV-associated anogenital cancer. Both conserved end residues are trimmed from each CDR3.

TRBJ2-7 | TRBV5-1 | ASSFQLGLATPFEQY
TRBJ2-3 | TRBV5-1 | ASSSGSSSWTDTQY
TRBJ1-2 | TRBV5-1 | ASSLDGQAAYGYT
TRBJ1-2 | TRBV14 | ASSRQGLGYT
TRBJ2-3 | TRBV6-5 | ASTRGGAGTDTQY
TRBJ2-2 | TRBV4-3 | ASSRGTALNTGELF
TRBJ2-5 | TRBV5-4 | ASSLAGGLQETQY
TRBJ1-2 | TRBV9 | ASSLFDRVGNYGYT
TRBJ1-2 | TRBV27 | ASSSGTYGGYT
TRBJ2-7 | TRBV7-6 | ASSLAVGGPETFYEQY
TRBJ2-7 | TRBV25-1 | ASSSSNEQY
TRBJ1-1 | TRBV6-4 | ASSPASNTEAF
TRBJ2-1 | TRBV27 | ASSFDSSYNEQF
TRBJ2-3 | TRBV7-9 | ASRLTSGGGTDTQY
TRBJ2-7 | TRBV11-2 | ASSLVPRGASYEQY
TRBJ2-5 | TRBV5-1 | ASSLLQETQY
TRBJ2-4 | TRBV11-2 | ASSSPGQGTAKNIQY
TRBJ2-3 | TRBV18 | ASSPREGERPQY
TRBJ2-7 | TRBV5-1 | ASSWTGTAYYEQY
TRBJ2-3 | TRBV4-3 | ASSQEDRSTDTQY
TRBJ1-1 | TRBV9 | ASSLSAGILNTEAF
TRBJ1-5 | TRBV5-6 | ASSFRGVGNQPQH
TRBJ2-7 | TRBV15 | ATSSKVGRGAYEQY
TRBJ2-6 | TRBV7-3 | ASSYGNSGANVLT
TRBJ1-2 | TRBV5-5 | ASSLGTGAYGYT
TRBJ1-1 | TRBV9 | ASSVVPSVNTEAF
TRBJ2-2 | TRBV6-6 | ASSRTYRGEDGELF
TRBJ1-5 | TRBV27 | ASSLGRGYNQPQH
TRBJ2-7 | TRBV19 | ASSPTGNHYEQY
TRBJ2-2 | TRBV29-1 | SVVEGRNTGELF
TRBJ1-1 | TRBV15 | ATSRDYTNTEAF
TRBJ2-2 | TRBV9 | ASSPSLGTSGGPWNTGELF
TRBJ2-5 | TRBV30 | AWKNPGGETQY
TRBJ1-1 | TRBV5-8 | ASSRDAEAF
TRBJ1-2 | TRBV9 | ASSVEGYGYT
TRBJ1-2 | TRBV7-2 | ASSLAGSSPNGYT
TRBJ2-1 | TRBV7-2 | ASSLEGLAGDREF
TRBJ2-2 | TRBV5-6 | ASSLAGSRTGELF
TRBJ1-2 | TRBV10-3 | AIRQGASGYGYT
TRBJ2-7 | TRBV30 | ASPGELYEQY
TRBJ2-2 | TRBV4-3 | ASSQDGASGGSTGELF
TRBJ2-1 | TRBV4-3 | ASSQGPASGGYNEQF
TRBJ1-5 | TRBV21-1 | ASSKSLGDLGVGGNQPQH
TRBJ1-1 | TRBV11-2 | ASSLGVQGLTEAF
TRBJ1-1 | TRBV7-3 | ASSLSSTVNTEAF
TRBJ2-7 | TRBV5-4 | ASGRGAYEQY
TRBJ1-1 | TRBV6-5 | ASRQQGAWTEAF
TRBJ2-7 | TRBV2 | ASSPSGTGKYEQY
TRBJ1-1 | TRBV4-3 | ASSLGQGSNTEAF
TRBJ2-3 | TRBV7-3 | ASSLRPRGTDTQY
TRBJ2-6 | TRBV25-1 | ASRGGGSGANVLT
TRBJ1-2 | TRBV5-1 | ASSLGGFGDGYT
TRBJ1-6 | TRBV18 | ASSPTQAEALH
TRBJ1-1 | TRBV7-9 | ASSPPHWNTEAF
TRBJ1-5 | TRBV27 | ASSLARQWDSNQPQH
TRBJ2-7 | TRBV27 | ASSAGTGRYEQY
TRBJ2-3 | TRBV29-1 | SVEATTFLTQY
TRBJ1-5 | TRBV11-1 | ASSLTGGDQPQH
TRBJ2-2 | TRBV4-1 | ASSPKTGVPGELF